A selection of T cell receptor beta chains follows, all from one sample in a study of blood T cell repertoires in COVID-19. Here immunoSEQ multiplex PCR was the method, and the copy in TCRdb shows in-frame clones only, minus some. The table lists 250,000 or so clones, more than 75% of them singletons. The sequenced sample consisted of PBMCs or T cells enriched from blood (not recorded which). The receptors were sampled from a woman aged 18-29 years who had recovered from COVID-19. Both conserved end residues are part of each CDR3. The order of the fields is V gene, clone size, D gene, J gene, CDR3 DNA, CDR3 protein. A D gene is named only where the DNA matches it firmly. The listing skips clone size in some rows; elsewhere it reads once, few, many or a size class.

v_gene: TRBV4-3; abundance: -; d_gene: TRBD1; j_gene: TRBJ2-7; CDR3nt: TGCGCCAGCAGCTGGAGCGCGACAGGGGAATCGTACGAGCAGTACTTC; CDR3aa: CASSWSATGESYEQYF
v_gene: TRBV27; abundance: few; d_gene: TRBD2; j_gene: TRBJ2-3; CDR3nt: TGTGCCAGCAGTCTGTGGACTAGCGGAGCGAGCACAGATACGCAGTATTTT; CDR3aa: CASSLWTSGASTDTQYF
v_gene: TRBV9; abundance: -; d_gene: -; j_gene: TRBJ2-2; CDR3nt: TGTGCCAGCAGCGTAGCGACTGGAGGTATTACCGGGGAGCTGTTTTTT; CDR3aa: CASSVATGGITGELFF
v_gene: TRBV2; abundance: once; d_gene: TRBD2; j_gene: TRBJ2-7; CDR3nt: TGTGCCAGCAGTGATTTCGGGAGCGGGGCCTCCTACGAGCAGTACTTC; CDR3aa: CASSDFGSGASYEQYF
v_gene: TRBV24-1; abundance: once; d_gene: -; j_gene: TRBJ2-5; CDR3nt: TGTGCCACCAGTGATTTGAAAACAGGGGAGACCCAGTACTTC; CDR3aa: CATSDLKTGETQYF
v_gene: TRBV28; abundance: once; d_gene: TRBD1; j_gene: TRBJ1-2; CDR3nt: TGTGCCAGCAGTCGAACAGGGGTCTCTAGCTATGGCTACACCTTC; CDR3aa: CASSRTGVSSYGYTF
v_gene: TRBV11-3; abundance: -; d_gene: -; j_gene: TRBJ2-7; CDR3nt: TGTGCCAGCAGCTTAGTGTCTCCGGCGGGCGAGCAGTACTTC; CDR3aa: CASSLVSPAGEQYF
v_gene: TRBV6-6; abundance: -; d_gene: TRBD1; j_gene: TRBJ1-6; CDR3nt: TGTGCCAGCAGTCGAGGGACAGGGAACTCCTATAATTCACCCCTCCACTTT; CDR3aa: CASSRGTGNSYNSPLHF
v_gene: TRBV9; abundance: -; d_gene: TRBD1; j_gene: TRBJ1-1; CDR3nt: TGTGCCAGCAGCCCAAACAACAGGGGCACTGAAGCTTTCTTT; CDR3aa: CASSPNNRGTEAFF
v_gene: TRBV6-6; abundance: -; d_gene: -; j_gene: TRBJ2-1; CDR3nt: TGTGCCAGCAGTTACTTTGGGGGGGCACACAATGAGCAGTTCTTC; CDR3aa: CASSYFGGAHNEQFF
v_gene: TRBV7-2; abundance: -; d_gene: TRBD2; j_gene: TRBJ2-7; CDR3nt: TGTGCCAGCAGCTTAATCGGGGGGGAGGTATCCTACGAGCAGTACTTC; CDR3aa: CASSLIGGEVSYEQYF
v_gene: TRBV2; abundance: -; d_gene: TRBD2; j_gene: TRBJ2-2; CDR3nt: TGTGCCAGCAGAAGACTAGCGGCGAACACCGGGGAGCTGTTTTTT; CDR3aa: CASRRLAANTGELFF
v_gene: TRBV6-6; abundance: once; d_gene: -; j_gene: TRBJ1-1; CDR3nt: TGTGCCAGCAGTTACGCCTTAAGGGGGGGCACTGAAGCTTTCTTT; CDR3aa: CASSYALRGGTEAFF
v_gene: TRBV25-1; abundance: -; d_gene: -; j_gene: TRBJ1-1; CDR3nt: TGTGCCAGCACCCAGGGTCCGGAAGCTTTCTTT; CDR3aa: CASTQGPEAFF
v_gene: TRBV5-1; abundance: -; d_gene: TRBD2; j_gene: TRBJ2-5; CDR3nt: TGCGCCAGCACCCTGGGGCTAGCGGGGGGCCTCCAAGAGACCCAGTACTTC; CDR3aa: CASTLGLAGGLQETQYF
v_gene: TRBV5-5; abundance: -; d_gene: -; j_gene: TRBJ1-3; CDR3nt: TGTGCCAGCAGCTTGTTATCCGGAAACACCATATATTTT; CDR3aa: CASSLLSGNTIYF